Below, 7 T cell receptor beta chains from the same sample are listed, as sequenced in a study of blood T cell repertoires in COVID-19 (dated by TCRdb to 2020 to 2022). Library prep was done by the immunoSEQ multiplex PCR assay. TCRdb took over this immuneACCESS table, retaining in-frame rearrangements with V and J assigned. Such tables are incomplete; in checked studies, under half of the missing clones stem from an unresolved V gene, and the remainder is unexplained. The sample table lists roughly 150,000 clones, roughly 80% of them with a count of one. Roughly 3.4% of the sample is in the top ten clones. The sequenced material came from PBMCs or T cells enriched from blood (not recorded which). These receptors were taken from a woman aged 55 to 70 who had recovered from COVID-19.

There are many counts of this clone. The chain combines TRBV6-1 with TRBJ2-5; 8 nucleotides agree with TRBD1. CDR1 is MNHNS, CDR2 SASEGT, per germline. The junction had 3 bases not matched to a gene; V was cut back by 2 bases and J by 4 bases. This CDR3 spans 14 amino acids. The chain's CDR3 is CASSEPGGLETQYF. The CDR3 DNA follows: TGTGCCAGCAGTGAACCAGGGGGCTTAGAGACCCAGTACTTC.

This chain joins TRBV15 and TRBJ1-6, with a tentative D call TRBD1 (5 bases). Germline assignment: CDR1 LNHNV and CDR2 YYDKDF (reference sequence). V was pared by 5 bases and J by 6 bases, with 11 bases between. This CDR3 is built from 14 residues. CDR3 loop: CATSVRGINSPLHF. The CDR3 nucleotides read TGTGCCACCAGCGTCCGGGGGATTAATTCACCCCTCCACTTT.

J is TRBJ2-1 and V is TRBV10-3, with 9 positions matching TRBD2. The CDR3 spans 17 residues. Germline values: CDR1 ENHRY, CDR2 SYGVKD. The junction had 14 bases not matched to a gene; V was cut back by 6 bases and J by 5 bases. CDR3 loop: CAIRQRLAADQDNEQFF. The CDR3 DNA reads as TGTGCCATCAGGCAACGACTAGCGGCAGACCAGGACAATGAGCAGTTCTTC.

V and J are TRBV24-1 and TRBJ2-1; TRBD1 might be the D (5 bases). V was cut by 6 bases and J by 5 bases, with 13 bases left in between. Germline V gene sequence: CDR1 KGHDR, CDR2 SFDVKD. The CDR3 covers 14 residues. CDR3: CATSTRTSNNEQFF. CDR3 DNA sequence: TGTGCCACCAGTACAAGGACATCGAACAATGAGCAGTTCTTC.

This sequence joins TRBV18 and TRBJ1-4, with 9 bases aligning to TRBD1. Germline CDR1 KGHSH, CDR2 LQKENI. Germline trimming cut 0 bases from V and 7 bases from J; bases unmatched to any gene: 3. CDR3 size: 15 residues. Here the CDR3 DNA reads TGTGCCAGCTCACCACCGGGACAGGGTGGTGAAAAACTGTTTTTT. Translating it yields CASSPPGQGGEKLFF.

V is TRBV12-3 or TRBV12-4 and J is TRBJ2-3; a possible D gene is TRBD2 (5 bases). This CDR3 spans 13 amino acids. V was pared by 7 bases and J by 11 bases, with 19 bases between. The CDR3 DNA reads as TGTGCCAGCACCCGGGGTAATAGAGGTCTGCAGTATTTT. This encodes CASTRGNRGLQYF.

The chain employs TRBV19 and TRBJ1-1; unclear D gene. Germline V lookup: CDR1 LNHDA, CDR2 SQIVND (reference sequence). This CDR3 spans 14 amino acids. V dropped 2 bases and J dropped 0 bases, with 7 bases sitting between them. The DNA for the CDR3 is TGTGCCAGTAGTATACAACACCTGAACACTGAAGCTTTCTTT. Its translation: CASSIQHLNTEAFF. The full variable domain, with the rest looked up from reference TRBV19 and TRBJ1-1, is DGGITQSPKYLFRKEGQNVTLSCEQNLNHDAMYWYRQDPGQGLRLIYYSQIVNDFQKGDIAEGYSVSREKKESFPLTVTSAQKNPTAFYLCASSIQHLNTEAFFGQGTRLTVV.